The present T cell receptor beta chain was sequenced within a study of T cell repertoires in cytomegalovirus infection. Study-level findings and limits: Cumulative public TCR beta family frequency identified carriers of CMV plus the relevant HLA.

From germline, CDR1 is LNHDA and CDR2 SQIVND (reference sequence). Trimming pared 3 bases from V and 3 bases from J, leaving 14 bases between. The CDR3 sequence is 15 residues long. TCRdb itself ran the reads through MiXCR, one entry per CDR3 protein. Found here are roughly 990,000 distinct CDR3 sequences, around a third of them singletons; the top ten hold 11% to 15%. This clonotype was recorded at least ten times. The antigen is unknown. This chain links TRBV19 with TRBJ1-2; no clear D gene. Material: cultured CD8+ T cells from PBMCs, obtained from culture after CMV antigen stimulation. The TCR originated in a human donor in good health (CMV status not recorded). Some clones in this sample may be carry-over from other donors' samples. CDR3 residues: CASSMKTTPDYGYTF. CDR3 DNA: TGTGCCAGTAGTATGAAAACGACACCGGACTATGGCTACACCTTC.